This T cell receptor beta chain comes out of a study of blood T cell repertoires in COVID-19. The CDR3 has 14 amino acids. Germline CDR1 is SGHRS and CDR2 is YFSETQ. V dropped 4 bases and J dropped 4 bases, with 11 bases sitting between them. Methods used by the authors: For nucleated cells, counts were estimated from reference gene primer amplification. Here immunoSEQ multiplex PCR was the method, and the copy in TCRdb shows in-frame clones only, minus some. D and trimming were read from the DNA, whereas the V and J calls and clone size are those reported in that table. The sample shows approximately 50,000 clones, roughly 77% of them seen only once.

The sequence was collected from a man aged 70-80 years with active or convalescent COVID-19. The J gene is TRBJ2-2, the V gene TRBV5-1; D is perhaps TRBD2 (6 bases). The source material was peripheral blood. In nucleotides, the CDR3 is TGCGCCAGCAGCCCCACAGCGGGCACCGGGGAGCTGTTTTTT. This codes for CASSPTAGTGELFF.